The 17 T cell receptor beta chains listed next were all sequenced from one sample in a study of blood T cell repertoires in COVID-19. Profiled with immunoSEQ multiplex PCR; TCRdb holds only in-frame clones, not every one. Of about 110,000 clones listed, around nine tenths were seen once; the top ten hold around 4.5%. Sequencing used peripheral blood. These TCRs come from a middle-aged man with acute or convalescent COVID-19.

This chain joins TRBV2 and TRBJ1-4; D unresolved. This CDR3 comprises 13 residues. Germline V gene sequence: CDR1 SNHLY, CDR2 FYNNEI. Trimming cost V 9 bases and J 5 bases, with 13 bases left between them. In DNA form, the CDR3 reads TGTGCCAGTTGGAAGGAGCGGAATGAAAAACTGTTTTTT. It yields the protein CASWKERNEKLFF.

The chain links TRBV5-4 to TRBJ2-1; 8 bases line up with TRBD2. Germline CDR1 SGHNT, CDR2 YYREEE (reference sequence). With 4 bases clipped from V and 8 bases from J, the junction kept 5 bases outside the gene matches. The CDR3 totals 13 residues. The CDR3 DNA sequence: TGTGCCAGCAGCCGGGGGGGCCTTGATGAGCAGTTCTTC. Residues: CASSRGGLDEQFF.

The chain's CDR3 is CASRKGFLAGDNEQFF. The DNA for the CDR3 is TGTGCCAGTAGGAAAGGGTTCCTAGCGGGAGACAATGAGCAGTTCTTC. This chain links TRBV19 with TRBJ2-1; 10 nucleotides line up with TRBD2. Germline V gene lookup returns CDR1 LNHDA and CDR2 SQIVND (reference sequence). This CDR3 contains 16 residues. Trimming at V came to 6 bases and at J to 5 bases, leaving 10 bases not matched to a gene. The full variable domain, its missing parts supplied by reference TRBV19 and TRBJ2-1, is DGGITQSPKYLFRKEGQNVTLSCEQNLNHDAMYWYRQDPGQGLRLIYYSQIVNDFQKGDIAEGYSVSREKKESFPLTVTSAQKNPTAFYLCASRKGFLAGDNEQFFGPGTRLTVL.

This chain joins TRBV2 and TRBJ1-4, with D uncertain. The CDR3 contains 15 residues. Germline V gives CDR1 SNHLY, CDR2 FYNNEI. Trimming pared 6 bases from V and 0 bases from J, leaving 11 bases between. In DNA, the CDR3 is TGTGCCAGCAGCAGCGGACCGACAACTAATGAAAAACTGTTTTTT. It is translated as CASSSGPTTNEKLFF.

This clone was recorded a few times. This chain's CDR3 is CASSLEGGGRNEQFF. CDR3 nucleotides: TGTGCCAGCAGCTTAGAGGGCGGGGGGAGGAATGAGCAGTTCTTC. The V call is TRBV11-3, the J call TRBJ2-1, with TRBD2 identical over 8 bases. The CDR3 runs to 15 residues. Germline CDR1 and CDR2: SGHNT and YENEEA. The V gene end was trimmed by 0 bases and the J gene end by 7 bases; junction bases not matched to a gene: 5.

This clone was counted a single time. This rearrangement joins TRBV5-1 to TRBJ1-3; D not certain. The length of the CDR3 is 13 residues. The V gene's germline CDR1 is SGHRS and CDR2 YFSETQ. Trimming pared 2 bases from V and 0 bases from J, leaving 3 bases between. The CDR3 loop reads CASSFGSGNTIYF. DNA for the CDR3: TGCGCCAGCAGCTTCGGCTCTGGAAACACCATATATTTT.

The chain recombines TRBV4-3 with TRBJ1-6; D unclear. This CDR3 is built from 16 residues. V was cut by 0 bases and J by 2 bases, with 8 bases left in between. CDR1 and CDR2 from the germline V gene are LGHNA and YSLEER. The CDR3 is CASSQDAATYNSPLHF. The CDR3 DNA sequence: TGCGCCAGCAGCCAAGATGCAGCGACCTATAATTCACCCCTCCACTTT.

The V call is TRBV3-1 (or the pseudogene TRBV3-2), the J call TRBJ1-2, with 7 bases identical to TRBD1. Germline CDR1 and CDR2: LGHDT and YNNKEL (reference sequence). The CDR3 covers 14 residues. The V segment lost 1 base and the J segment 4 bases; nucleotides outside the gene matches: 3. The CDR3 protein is CASSQGTGRYGYTF. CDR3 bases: TGTGCCAGCAGCCAAGGGACAGGACGCTATGGCTACACCTTC.

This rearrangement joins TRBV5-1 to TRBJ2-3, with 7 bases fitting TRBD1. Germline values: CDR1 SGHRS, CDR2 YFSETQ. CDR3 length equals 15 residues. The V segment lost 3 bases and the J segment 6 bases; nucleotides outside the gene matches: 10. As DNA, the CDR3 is TGCGCCAGCAGCTACCTACAGGGGCAAGGGGATACGCAGTATTTT. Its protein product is CASSYLQGQGDTQYF.

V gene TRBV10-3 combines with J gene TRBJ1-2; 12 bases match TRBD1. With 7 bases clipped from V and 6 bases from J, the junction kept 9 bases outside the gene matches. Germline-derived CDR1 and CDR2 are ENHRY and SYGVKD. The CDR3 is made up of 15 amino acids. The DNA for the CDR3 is TGTGCCATCAAAGGACCGGGACAGGGGGCGAATGGCTACACCTTC. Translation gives CAIKGPGQGANGYTF.

CDR3 DNA sequence: TGTGCCAGCAGCTTGAGCAGGGGTCCACCCGGGGAGCTGTTTTTT. This gives the protein CASSLSRGPPGELFF. The rearrangement uses TRBV5-8 and TRBJ2-2; D is perhaps TRBD1 (6 bases). The CDR3 contains 15 residues. CDR1 and CDR2 (germline): SGHTS, YDEGEE. Trimming left V 1 base short and J 6 bases short, with 13 bases between.

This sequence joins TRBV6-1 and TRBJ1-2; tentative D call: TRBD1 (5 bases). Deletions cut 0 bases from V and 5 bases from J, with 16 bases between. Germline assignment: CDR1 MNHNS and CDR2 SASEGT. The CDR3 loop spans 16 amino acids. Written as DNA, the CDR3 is TGTGCCAGCAGTGAAGCGTCCGGGCAGGGAGGATATGGCTACACCTTC. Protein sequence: CASSEASGQGGYGYTF.

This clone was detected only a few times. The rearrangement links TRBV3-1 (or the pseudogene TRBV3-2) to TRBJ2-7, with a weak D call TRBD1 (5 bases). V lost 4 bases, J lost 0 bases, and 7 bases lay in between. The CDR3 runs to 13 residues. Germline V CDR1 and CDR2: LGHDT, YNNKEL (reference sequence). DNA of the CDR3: TGTGCCAGCAGCCGTGACAGCTCCTACGAGCAGTACTTC. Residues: CASSRDSSYEQYF.

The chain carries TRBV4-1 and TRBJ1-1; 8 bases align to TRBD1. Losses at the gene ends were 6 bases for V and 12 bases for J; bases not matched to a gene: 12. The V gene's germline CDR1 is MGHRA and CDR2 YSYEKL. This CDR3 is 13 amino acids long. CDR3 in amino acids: CASSPGGWTESFF. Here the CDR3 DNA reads TGCGCCAGCAGTCCAGGGGGCTGGACAGAATCTTTCTTT.

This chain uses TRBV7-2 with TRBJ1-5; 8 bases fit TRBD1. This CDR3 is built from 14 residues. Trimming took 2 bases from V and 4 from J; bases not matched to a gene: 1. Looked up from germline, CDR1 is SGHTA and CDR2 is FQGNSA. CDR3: CASSLQGANQPQHF. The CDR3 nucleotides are TGTGCCAGCAGCTTACAGGGGGCGAATCAGCCCCAGCATTTT.

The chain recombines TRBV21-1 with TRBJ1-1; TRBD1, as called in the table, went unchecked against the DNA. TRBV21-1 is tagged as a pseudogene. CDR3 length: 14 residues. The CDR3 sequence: CASSGRVQGAEAFF. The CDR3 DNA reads TGTGCCAGCAGCGGTCGGGTACAGGGGGCCGAAGCTTTCTTT.

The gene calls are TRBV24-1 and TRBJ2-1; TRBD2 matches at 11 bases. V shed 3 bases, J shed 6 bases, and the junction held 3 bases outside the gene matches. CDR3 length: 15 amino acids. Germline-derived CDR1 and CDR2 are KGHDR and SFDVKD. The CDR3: CATSDTGTSGNEQFF. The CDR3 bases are TGTGCCACCAGTGATACCGGGACTAGCGGCAATGAGCAGTTCTTC.